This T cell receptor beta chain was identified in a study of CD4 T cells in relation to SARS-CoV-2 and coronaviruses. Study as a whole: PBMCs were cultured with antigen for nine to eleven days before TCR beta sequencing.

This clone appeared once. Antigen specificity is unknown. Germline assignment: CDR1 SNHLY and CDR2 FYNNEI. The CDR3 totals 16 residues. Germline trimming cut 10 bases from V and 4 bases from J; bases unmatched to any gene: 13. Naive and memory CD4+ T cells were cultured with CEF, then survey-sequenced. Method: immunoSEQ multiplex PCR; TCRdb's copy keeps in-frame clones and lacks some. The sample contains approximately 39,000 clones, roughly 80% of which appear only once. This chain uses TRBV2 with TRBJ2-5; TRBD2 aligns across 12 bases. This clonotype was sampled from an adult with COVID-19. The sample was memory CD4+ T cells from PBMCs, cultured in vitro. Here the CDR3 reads CATLLAGGGLGETQYF. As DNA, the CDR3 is TGTGCCACCTTACTAGCGGGAGGCGGCTTAGGAGAGACCCAGTACTTC.